The sample holds many counts of the clone carrying this TCR beta chain. Its antigen is unknown. The source of the sample is a study of T cells in Graves' hyperthyroidism and ophthalmopathy. CDR3 length: 12 residues. V dropped 0 bases and J dropped 8 bases, with 8 bases sitting between them. In germline, CDR1 is DFQATT, CDR2 SNEGSKA (reference sequence). Findings and limits, study-wide: Blood also contained most expanded thyroid clonotypes above 0.001.

The CDR3 regions of TCR beta were amplified from RNA transcripts. First-round RT-PCR targeting the TCR CDR3 was performed with the HTBI primer set. MiXCR was run by TCRdb on the multiplex PCR reads, yielding one entry per CDR3 protein. The sample carries more than 350,000 distinct CDR3 sequences, approximately 14% recorded once. This chain links TRBV20-1 with TRBJ1-5; D may be TRBD1 (5 bases). The sequence was obtained from an older woman with Graves' ophthalmopathy. The sample was blood. The CDR3 protein is CSARDEGEPQHF. The CDR3 nucleotides are TGCAGTGCTAGAGATGAAGGGGAGCCCCAGCATTTT.